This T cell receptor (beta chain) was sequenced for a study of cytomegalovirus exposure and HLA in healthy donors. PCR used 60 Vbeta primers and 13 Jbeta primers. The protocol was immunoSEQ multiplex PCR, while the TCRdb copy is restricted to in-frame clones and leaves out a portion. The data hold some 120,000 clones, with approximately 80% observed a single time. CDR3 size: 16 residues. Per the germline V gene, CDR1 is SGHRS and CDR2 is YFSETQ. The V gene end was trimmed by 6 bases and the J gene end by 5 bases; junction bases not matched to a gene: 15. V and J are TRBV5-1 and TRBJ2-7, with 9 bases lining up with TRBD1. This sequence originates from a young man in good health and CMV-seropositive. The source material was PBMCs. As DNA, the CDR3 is TGCGCCAGCAACTACGAAACCGGACAGGGGTCCCACGAGCAGTACTTC. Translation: CASNYETGQGSHEQYF.